This entry lists 5 T cell receptor beta chains sequenced from one sample in a study of vaccination effects on CD4 cells after COVID-19. Measured with immunoSEQ multiplex PCR; TCRdb has only the in-frame clones, and not every one. The sample consists of about 69,000 clones, 70% to 85% of them appearing once. Their antigens are not known. Antigen-specific CD4+ T cells expanded by the ViraFEST assay with viral peptide pools were then sequenced. Cultured cells yielded isolated CD4+ T cells after nine to ten days. Each participant received a vaccine that was either BNT162b2 or mRNA-1273, given as two doses. The specimen was CD4+ T cells from PBMCs cultured with HCoV-229E spike peptides, collected after COVID-19 vaccination. The receptors stem from a human donor who received a COVID-19 vaccine.

This chain connects TRBV21-1 to TRBJ1-1. TRBV21-1 is marked as a pseudogene. The CDR3 is 11 residues long. The CDR3 DNA follows: TGTGCCAGGGGGGGTCGGACTGAAGCTTTCTTT. Protein sequence: CARGGRTEAFF.

This clone was counted once. J is TRBJ1-2 and V is TRBV5-4; TRBD1 matches at 7 bases. This CDR3 has 15 amino acids. The junction had 6 bases not matched to a gene; V was cut back by 4 bases and J by 0 bases. Germline lookup yields CDR1 SGHNT and CDR2 YYREEE (reference sequence). CDR3 region: CASSGAGTANYGYTF. CDR3 coding DNA: TGTGCCAGCAGCGGCGCCGGGACAGCTAACTATGGCTACACCTTC.

V and J are TRBV7-2 and TRBJ1-1, with D maybe TRBD1 (6 bases). Germline CDR1 and CDR2: SGHTA and FQGNSA. The CDR3 has 14 amino acids. Trimming removed 6 bases at V and 0 bases at J, with 11 bases between. The CDR3 coding sequence is TGTGCCAGCAGATCGACAGGAATGAACACTGAAGCTTTCTTT. Translated, it gives CASRSTGMNTEAFF.

The CDR3 sequence: CATSSSRGSDTQYF. CDR3 bases: TGTGCCACCAGCAGTTCACGGGGATCAGATACGCAGTATTTT. The chain uses TRBV15 and TRBJ2-3; D is perhaps TRBD2 (5 bases). The V gene's germline CDR1 is LNHNV and CDR2 YYDKDF (reference sequence). With 3 bases removed from V and 4 bases from J, the gap between germline ends came to 11 bases. The CDR3 totals 14 residues.

This rearrangement joins TRBV5-1 to TRBJ2-3; tentatively, D is TRBD1 (7 bases). The length of the CDR3 is 17 residues. Per the germline V gene, CDR1 is SGHRS and CDR2 is YFSETQ. V lost 0 bases to trimming and J lost 6 bases, with 20 bases between them. CDR3 loop: CASSLGPFDQGGDTQYF. The CDR3 nucleotides are TGCGCCAGCAGCTTGGGCCCCTTTGATCAGGGGGGCGATACGCAGTATTTT.